A single sample is the source of the 3 T cell receptor beta chains below, sequenced in a study of T cells after yellow fever vaccination. In TCRdb, the 5' RACE reads were re-called with MiXCR into one record per CDR3 protein. The sample consists of 200,000 to 300,000 distinct CDR3 sequences, approximately 3.6% of them appearing once. The material sequenced was PBMCs, taken 15 days after the yellow fever booster vaccination. The source is a man younger than 35 who received the YFV17D yellow fever vaccine.

The chain combines TRBV6-6 with TRBJ1-4; D gene ambiguous. This CDR3 is built from 14 residues. From germline, CDR1 is MNHNY and CDR2 SVGAGI (reference sequence). V lost 5 bases and J 4 bases, leaving 11 bases between the germline ends. The DNA of the CDR3 is TGTGCCAGCAGTGAAGGGTTGCGTAATGAAAAACTGTTTTTT. Protein product: CASSEGLRNEKLFF.

There are many counts of this clonotype. The CDR3: CATGDGGPETQYF. DNA for the CDR3: TGTGCCACCGGAGACGGGGGTCCCGAGACCCAGTACTTC. This chain joins TRBV24-1 and TRBJ2-5; the D gene is possibly TRBD2 (6 bases). V lost 9 bases and J 5 bases, leaving 15 bases between the germline ends. This CDR3 spans 13 amino acids. In germline, CDR1 is KGHDR, CDR2 SFDVKD.

This clonotype was counted ten times or more. V is TRBV11-3 and J is TRBJ2-1; D possibly corresponds to TRBD1 (6 bases). This CDR3 has 16 residues. V shed 3 bases and J shed 6 bases, with 18 bases lying between them. The germline V gene encodes CDR1 SGHNT and CDR2 YENEEA. The CDR3 reads CASSLRPGHSSNEQFF. The CDR3 DNA reads TGTGCCAGCAGCTTGAGGCCGGGACACAGCTCCAATGAGCAGTTCTTC.